The subject of this entry is one TCR beta chain. The antigen remains undetermined. The junction does not match germline at one end; this may be a read error. This sample is part of a study of CD8+ T cells in alopecia areata. General observations from the study: Mouse data revealed clearer TCR sharing than patient data did, a gap possibly tied to HLA.

As the sequencing template, cDNA was produced by extracting RNA and reverse transcribing it. Here immunoSEQ multiplex PCR was the method, and the copy in TCRdb shows in-frame clones only, minus some. The table has some 170,000 clones, about 70% seen once; the top ten hold roughly 10%. There are 15 residues in the CDR3. Germline lookup yields CDR1 LNHNV and CDR2 YYDKDF (reference sequence). The specimen was CD8+ T cells sorted from blood, collected at week 0. The V call is TRBV15, the J call TRBJ2-7; TRBD1 might be the D (7 bases). The origin of this receptor is a human donor with alopecia areata. CDR3 DNA sequence: TGTGCCACCAGCCGAGAGACAGGGACTTCCTACGAGCAGTACTTC. This translates into CATSRETGTSYEQYF.